This T cell receptor (beta chain) was observed in a study of blood T cell repertoires in COVID-19 (TCRdb year 2020). Study-level background: Samples from collaborators originated in the United States, Italy and Spain and spanned both the acute and convalescent phases of COVID-19. The material from the prospective study consisted of cDNA or gDNA derived from T cells, B-cell-depleted T cells, or PBMCs. Deeply sampled blood TCRbeta repertoires from subjects exposed to, actively infected with, or recovered from COVID-19 were included in the dataset. Where HLA class I and class II types were available, the types were taken from metadata supplied by the sample provider, not from assay-based typing. A freely available public database, intended as a resource for researchers studying the immune response to SARS-CoV-2, is where the repertoires were released. The samples were drawn from two sources: the first 160 participants of the ongoing ImmuneRACE study, and over 1,000 subjects contributed by 6 global collaborators. A de-identified subject ID, COVID-19 status, age in years and sex were almost always included in the sample metadata.

Note on this clone: There is no known antigen for this receptor. Base-call qualities are not available, and no considerably larger clone is one nucleotide away.

TCRbeta CDR3 regions were amplified from genomic DNA by means of the immunoSEQ Assay, a bias-controlled multiplex PCR. The source study handled its data this way. Nucleated cell counts per sample were estimated from amplification of reference gene primers within the assay. To quantify the absolute abundance of each unique TCRbeta CDR3 rearrangement, sequence reads were collapsed and filtered. For each sample, productive Simpson clonality was calculated as the square root of Simpson's diversity index across productive rearrangements. Held by TCRdb, this immuneACCESS table contains in-frame sequences only and omits some clones. Under half of the omission traces to an unresolved V gene where checked; the cause of the rest is unknown. The V and J calls and clone size are taken from that table; D and trimming were inferred from the DNA. The sample includes 35,000 to 45,000 clones, with about 88% observed a single time. The top ten constitute roughly a third of the sample.

Whole blood was collected in K2EDTA tubes by collaborating institutions according to the institutions' own protocols. For TCRbeta analysis, collaborators shipped samples as frozen whole blood, isolated PBMCs, or DNA extracted from either of those sample types. General study outcomes and caveats: How much clinical and demographic metadata was included differed by source and by participant, and the metadata was provided uncurated.

V and J are trimmed by 6 bases and 5 bases, and the gene matches miss 9 bases of the junction. The CDR3 has 15 amino acids, counting the end cysteine and phenylalanine. The only DNA kept is the CDR3, 45 bases in frame from the first base. The CDR1 and CDR2 encoded by the germline V gene (reference sequence) are MNHNY and SVGAGI. Sequencing was carried out using peripheral blood. This clonotype originated in a man in his 70s with active COVID-19. The chain employs TRBV6-6 and TRBJ1-2, with 10 bases in between that match TRBD1. The CDR3 region has the sequence CASRDPGQGLYGYTF. The DNA sequence is as follows: TGTGCCAGCAGAGATCCGGGACAGGGGCTTTATGGCTACACCTTC.